Presented here are 23 T cell receptor beta chains from one specimen sequenced in a study of cytomegalovirus exposure and HLA in healthy donors. The PCR contained 60 Vbeta and 13 Jbeta primers. Profiled with immunoSEQ multiplex PCR; TCRdb holds only in-frame clones, not every one. The sample contains roughly 190,000 clones, just under 80% of which appear only once. Sequencing was carried out using PBMCs. The receptors here all came from a female donor in good health and CMV-seronegative.

The chain employs TRBV30 and TRBJ2-5; the D is unclear. This CDR3 contains 13 residues. Germline values: CDR1 GTSNPN, CDR2 SVGIG (reference sequence). V was clipped by 7 bases and J by 1 base, with 13 bases between them. This chain's CDR3 is CASTGSFQETQYF. As DNA, the CDR3 is TGTGCCTCCACCGGTAGTTTCCAAGAGACCCAGTACTTC.

This chain links TRBV7-9 with TRBJ2-1, with TRBD1 matching 9 bases. This CDR3 has 18 amino acids. With 7 bases clipped from V and 4 bases from J, the junction kept 17 bases outside the gene matches. The germline V gene encodes CDR1 SEHNR and CDR2 FQNEAQ (reference sequence). CDR3 sequence reads: CASMTGTGFKFKYNEQFF. Here the CDR3 DNA reads TGTGCCAGCATGACCGGGACAGGGTTTAAATTCAAATACAATGAGCAGTTCTTC.

This clone showed up just a few times. J is TRBJ1-5 and V is TRBV28; possible D gene TRBD1, 6 bases. The CDR3 spans 12 residues. Trimming cost V 10 bases and J 3 bases, with 10 bases left between them. CDR1 is MDHEN, CDR2 SYDVKM, per germline. The CDR3 region is CAIQGTNQPQHF. Here the CDR3 DNA reads TGTGCCATACAGGGCACCAATCAGCCCCAGCATTTT.

This clone turned up a few times. The chain links TRBV5-5 to TRBJ2-1; no firm D call. The CDR3 is 12 residues long. V was cut by 4 bases and J by 1 base, with 3 bases left in between. Germline assignment: CDR1 SGHKS and CDR2 YYEKEE (reference sequence). Here the CDR3 DNA reads TGTGCCAGCAGCCGTTCCTACAATGAGCAGTTCTTC. The encoded protein is CASSRSYNEQFF.

The CDR3 loop reads CASRTTPNIQYF. In DNA form, the CDR3 reads TGTGCCAGCAGAACTACACCAAACATTCAGTACTTC. V gene TRBV28 combines with J gene TRBJ2-4; no definite D call. The CDR3 sequence is 12 residues long. Trimming removed 6 bases at V and 6 bases at J, with 9 bases between. CDR1 is MDHEN and CDR2 is SYDVKM in the germline V gene.

This chain links TRBV18 with TRBJ2-7; a weak D match, TRBD1 (5 bases). CDR3 length equals 13 residues. The germline gives CDR1 KGHSH, CDR2 LQKENI. Between the trimmed V and J ends, which lost 8 bases and 0 bases, there was a span of 11 bases. The CDR3 DNA sequence: TGTGCCAGCAGCCTGGGGCTCTCCTACGAGCAGTACTTC. Protein sequence: CASSLGLSYEQYF. Variable domain in full (rest from reference TRBV18 and TRBJ2-7): NAGVMQNPRHLVRRRGQEARLRCSPMKGHSHVYWYRQLPEEGLKFMVYLQKENIIDESGMPKERFSAEFPKEGPSILRIQQVVRGDSAAYFCASSLGLSYEQYFGPGTRLTVT.

V usage is TRBV5-1 and J usage is TRBJ2-4, with D maybe TRBD1 (5 bases). The CDR3 length is 16 residues. Trimming removed 2 bases from V and 8 bases from J, with 20 bases in between. Germline CDR1 and CDR2: SGHRS and YFSETQ. As DNA, the CDR3 is TGCGCCAGCAGCTTAACGTTGGGGCAGGGTGTAGACATTCAGTACTTC. The encoded protein is CASSLTLGQGVDIQYF. Based on the CDR3 plus reference TRBV5-1 and TRBJ2-4, the full variable domain is KAGVTQTPRYLIKTRGQQVTLSCSPISGHRSVSWYQQTPGQGLQFLFEYFSETQRNKGNFPGRFSGRQFSNSRSEMNVSTLELGDSALYLCASSLTLGQGVDIQYFGAGTRLSVL.

On this clone: Sequence at one end of the junction differs from germline and may be a read error. Within the sample, other DNA sequences also encode this same CDR3. CDR3 in amino acids: CASSLVGQGYEQYF. The CDR3, as DNA: TGCGCTAGCAGCTTGGTGGGACAGGGCTACGAGCAGTACTTC. This chain links TRBV5-1 with TRBJ2-7; 9 bases are shared with TRBD1. CDR1 is SGHRS, CDR2 YFSETQ, per germline. The CDR3 extends over 14 amino acids.

The chain links TRBV7-3 to TRBJ2-3; 11 positions agree with TRBD2. Germline lookup yields CDR1 SGHTA and CDR2 FQGTGA. With 7 bases clipped from V and 7 bases from J, the junction kept 4 bases outside the gene matches. This CDR3 region has 13 residues. CDR3 region: CASMASGGHTQYF. CDR3 nucleotide sequence: TGTGCCAGCATGGCTAGCGGGGGGCATACGCAGTATTTT.

In this sample, this clone turned up once. Written as DNA, the CDR3 is TGCAGCGTTTTAGATACAAGGACAGGGGGCGGAGAGCAGTACTTC. Protein: CSVLDTRTGGGEQYF. The chain employs TRBV29-1 and TRBJ2-7; TRBD1 matches at 11 bases. Germline values: CDR1 SQVTM, CDR2 ANQGSEA. The CDR3 loop spans 15 amino acids. Unmatched junction bases numbered 13, after V lost 5 bases and J lost 7 bases.

J is TRBJ1-3 and V is TRBV7-9; possibly TRBD1 for D (6 bases). Germline V gene data show CDR1 as SEHNR and CDR2 as FQNEAQ (reference sequence). V dropped 6 bases and J dropped 3 bases, with 9 bases sitting between them. The CDR3 totals 13 residues. The CDR3 DNA follows: TGTGCCAGCAGACAGGGTCGTGGAAACACCATATATTTT. Residues: CASRQGRGNTIYF. The full variable domain, with the rest looked up from reference TRBV7-9 and TRBJ1-3, is DTGVSQNPRHKITKRGQNVTFRCDPISEHNRLYWYRQTLGQGPEFLTYFQNEAQLEKSRLLSDRFSAERPKGSFSTLEIQRTEQGDSAMYLCASRQGRGNTIYFGEGSWLTVV.

The chain joins TRBV27 to TRBJ1-2, with 9 bases that match TRBD1. Germline trimming cut 6 bases from V and 0 bases from J; bases unmatched to any gene: 8. This CDR3 contains 16 residues. The germline V gene encodes CDR1 MNHEY and CDR2 SMNVEV (reference sequence). CDR3 sequence (DNA): TGTGCCAGCAGCACGACAGGGGGTGTCACTAACTATGGCTACACCTTC. Its protein product is CASSTTGGVTNYGYTF.

This chain connects TRBV9 to TRBJ2-7; the match to TRBD1 covers 7 bases. Germline V gives CDR1 SGDLS, CDR2 YYNGEE. CDR3 length: 14 residues. After removal of 3 bases from V and 2 bases from J, the junction contained 5 bases not matched to a gene. The CDR3 DNA sequence: TGTGCCAGCAGCGGACAGGGCCAGACCTACGAGCAGTACTTC. Translating it yields CASSGQGQTYEQYF.

This clone was seen just once. The CDR3 spells CASSVGAGVRETQYF. CDR3 coding DNA: TGTGCCAGCAGCGTTGGGGCAGGGGTTAGGGAGACCCAGTACTTC. The J gene is TRBJ2-5, the V gene TRBV9; tentative D call: TRBD1 (6 bases). Germline V lookup: CDR1 SGDLS, CDR2 YYNGEE. The CDR3 runs 15 residues. V gave up 2 bases and J gave up 5 bases, with 16 bases separating them.

This chain links TRBV4-1 with TRBJ2-5; weak D call: TRBD1 (5 bases). In germline, CDR1 is MGHRA, CDR2 YSYEKL. The CDR3 runs 14 residues. The V end was cut by 0 bases, the J end by 5 bases, with 10 bases between. The CDR3 sequence: CASSQDPGRETQYF. In DNA, the CDR3 is TGCGCCAGCAGCCAAGATCCAGGGCGGGAGACCCAGTACTTC.

This chain joins TRBV5-6 and TRBJ1-1; D is unclear. This CDR3 comprises 17 residues. V was cut by 1 base and J by 3 bases, with 19 bases left in between. The V gene's germline CDR1 is SGHDT and CDR2 YYEEEE. CDR3 nucleotide sequence: TGTGCCAGCAGCTTGAAAAGGACCACGGGGTTGCACACTGAAGCTTTCTTT. Protein sequence: CASSLKRTTGLHTEAFF.

In DNA, the CDR3 is TGTGCCAGCAGCTTAGGAGGATGGGGCTACGAGCAGTACTTC. The encoded protein is CASSLGGWGYEQYF. J is TRBJ2-5 and V is TRBV11-2, with unresolved D. The J call is uncertain, as TRBJ2-7 better fits the DNA end. The length of the CDR3 is 14 residues. Looked up from germline, CDR1 is SGHAT and CDR2 is FQNNGV.

The genes are TRBV14 and TRBJ1-1; D is undetermined. Trimming cost V 7 bases and J 5 bases, with 17 bases left between them. There are 14 residues in the CDR3. Germline V lookup: CDR1 SGHDN, CDR2 FVKESK. CDR3 in amino acids: CASTVLNSLTEAFF. CDR3 bases: TGTGCCAGCACCGTCCTTAACTCGCTAACTGAAGCTTTCTTT.

The chain combines TRBV30 with TRBJ1-5; D remains ambiguous. Germline CDR1 GTSNPN, CDR2 SVGIG (reference sequence). The CDR3 totals 14 residues. Deletions cut 3 bases from V and 0 bases from J, with 9 bases between. The DNA of the CDR3 is TGTGCCTGGAGCCATGACACTAGCAATCAGCCCCAGCATTTT. This translates into CAWSHDTSNQPQHF.

The V call is TRBV9, the J call TRBJ1-1; D might be TRBD1 (5 bases). CDR1 is SGDLS and CDR2 is YYNGEE in the germline V gene. There are 13 residues in the CDR3. Trimming pared 0 bases from V and 3 bases from J, leaving 6 bases between. The CDR3 DNA reads TGTGCCAGCAGCGTAGAGGGGTACACTGAAGCTTTCTTT. Its protein product is CASSVEGYTEAFF.

The chain couples TRBV19 to TRBJ2-7; 10 bases fit TRBD2. Germline V gene sequence: CDR1 LNHDA, CDR2 SQIVND (reference sequence). The CDR3 runs to 15 residues. The V segment lost 6 bases and the J segment 4 bases; nucleotides outside the gene matches: 9. CDR3 protein: CASRVSGRPVYEQYF. In DNA form, the CDR3 reads TGTGCCAGTAGGGTTAGCGGGAGGCCGGTATACGAGCAGTACTTC.

This sequence joins TRBV27 and TRBJ1-6, with 11 bases that match TRBD1. Germline trimming cut 6 bases from V and 2 bases from J; bases unmatched to any gene: 3. This CDR3 has 16 residues. Per the germline V gene, CDR1 is MNHEY and CDR2 is SMNVEV (reference sequence). The CDR3 here is CASRRDRGTYNSPLHF. DNA of the CDR3: TGTGCCAGCAGGAGGGACAGGGGGACCTATAATTCACCCCTCCACTTT.

The chain recombines TRBV2 with TRBJ1-6; D is unclear. Germline CDR1 and CDR2: SNHLY and FYNNEI. CDR3 length equals 15 residues. V gave up 4 bases and J gave up 2 bases, with 9 bases separating them. CDR3 DNA: TGTGCCAGCAGTGCTTCGGGTGCCTATAATTCACCCCTCCACTTT. This codes for CASSASGAYNSPLHF.